This T cell receptor (beta chain) was profiled in a study of control samples from healthy donors and cancer patients. This clone was recorded a few times. The V end lost 7 bases, the J end lost 1 base, and 10 bases lay between the germline ends. The CDR3 covers 13 residues. Per germline, CDR1 LNHDA and CDR2 SQIVND (reference sequence). Method: immunoSEQ multiplex PCR; TCRdb's copy keeps in-frame clones and lacks some. The sample holds fewer than 90,000 clones; about 87% are singletons and the top ten take 25% to 35%. The sample consisted of blood. The genes are TRBV19 and TRBJ1-2; D ambiguous. This receptor was obtained from a man between 50 and 59 years old in good health. The CDR3 nucleotides are TGTGCCAGTAACGTGGGCGGTAACTATGGCTACACCTTC. Translating gives CASNVGGNYGYTF.